The 18 T cell receptor beta chains in this list originate from one sample, sequenced in a study of regulatory T cells in long-lasting Graves disease listed by TCRdb under 2021. Per the publication, the time point label means: newly diagnosed GD, antithyroid drugs for less than 3 months. For both TCR sequencing and RNA sequencing, RNA was extracted from PBMCs using TRIzol. The method was multiplex PCR. The sequencing machine was an Illumina HiSeq 4000. To build TCR beta libraries, CDR3 regions were amplified by Arm-PCR using iRepertoire HTBI primers. Using fastp trimming at Q25 and MiXCR clonotype assembly, TCRdb reanalyzed the public sequencing data and kept in-frame beta chains. Each record represents a unique CDR3 protein, reported with the most common genes and DNA among its rows. The table for this sample lists hundreds of thousands of distinct CDR3 sequences; approximately 12% of them were counted only once. About 8.9% of the sample comes from the top ten.

These sequences were also reported in another study, on T cells in Graves' hyperthyroidism and ophthalmopathy.

Specimen: peripheral blood mononuclear cells (PBMCs), collected at new diagnosis, from a patient treated with antithyroid drugs. These receptor sequences come from a woman under 40 with Graves disease. Donor details come from another sample of the same person, matched by shared clones.

This clonotype was detected many times. The chain is built from TRBV2 and TRBJ2-1; D not resolved. V gave up 7 bases and J gave up 9 bases, with 7 bases separating them. Germline lookup yields CDR1 SNHLY and CDR2 FYNNEI. This CDR3 is 10 amino acids long. The CDR3 loop reads CASNYPEQFF. The CDR3 DNA sequence: TGTGCCAGCAATTATCCTGAGCAGTTCTTC.

Ten or more counts support this clonotype. The gene calls are TRBV7-2 and TRBJ2-2, with unresolved D. Germline V gene data show CDR1 as SGHTA and CDR2 as FQGNSA. The CDR3 length is 19 residues. Trimming left V 3 bases short and J 0 bases short, with 20 bases between. In nucleotides, the CDR3 is TGTGCCAGCAGCTTGTTAATAGGTTCGGGCCTCTCGAACACCGGGGAGCTGTTTTTT. It encodes CASSLLIGSGLSNTGELFF. Combining the CDR3 with reference TRBV7-2 and TRBJ2-2 gives the whole variable domain GAGVSQSPSNKVTEKGKDVELRCDPISGHTALYWYRQSLGQGLEFLIYFQGNSAPDKSGLPSDRFSAERTGGSVSTLTIQRTQQEDSAVYLCASSLLIGSGLSNTGELFFGEGSRLTVL.

This clonotype was counted only a few times. Relative to the germline gene, one junction end is altered; a read error may explain this. CDR3 protein: CASSLAPQGEETPYF. For the CDR3, the DNA is TGTGCCAGCAGTTTAGCCCCACAGGGGGAAGAGACCCCGTACTTC. The V gene is TRBV28, the J gene TRBJ2-5, with 8 bases lining up with TRBD1. Germline V gives CDR1 MDHEN, CDR2 SYDVKM. The CDR3 totals 15 residues.

The table lists this clonotype with many counts. This rearrangement joins TRBV20-1 to TRBJ1-6, with TRBD1 matching 7 bases. Losses at the gene ends were 3 bases for V and 3 bases for J; bases not matched to a gene: 5. The CDR3 totals 15 residues. Germline CDR1 reads DFQATT; CDR2 reads SNEGSKA (reference sequence). CDR3 coding DNA: TGCAGTGCTAGCGCAGGGGGTAGCTATAATTCACCCCTCCACTTT. Protein: CSASAGGSYNSPLHF.

This rearrangement joins TRBV7-6 to TRBJ2-5; D is unresolved. The V and J ends lost 4 bases and 7 bases respectively, with 13 bases between them. The CDR3 runs to 13 residues. CDR1 and CDR2 from the germline V gene are SGHVS and FNYEAQ. CDR3 loop: CASSSDESVTQYF. The CDR3, as DNA: TGTGCCAGCAGCTCAGATGAGTCGGTGACCCAGTACTTC.

This clonotype was seen a handful of times. The chain carries TRBV6-1 and TRBJ2-7; 9 nucleotides align to TRBD1. Germline lookup yields CDR1 MNHNS and CDR2 SASEGT. After removal of 5 bases from V and 3 bases from J, the junction contained 8 bases not matched to a gene. The CDR3 has 15 amino acids. CDR3 coding DNA: TGTGCCAGCAGTAACGGACAGGGGTGGGACTACGAGCAGTACTTC. It codes for CASSNGQGWDYEQYF.

The table lists this clonotype with a few counts. The rearrangement joins TRBV6-2 or TRBV6-3 to TRBJ2-7; no clear D. This CDR3 region has 15 residues. The germline V and J ends were trimmed by 0 bases and 0 bases, with 9 bases remaining between them. From germline, CDR1 is MNHEY and CDR2 SVGEGT. In DNA form, the CDR3 reads TGTGCCAGCAGTTACTCCGCCCGCAGCTCCTACGAGCAGTACTTC. Amino acids: CASSYSARSSYEQYF.

This clonotype was recorded many times. CDR3 sequence: CASSLKYSGGISNQPQHF. The CDR3 DNA is TGTGCCAGCAGTTTAAAGTATTCAGGGGGGATTAGCAATCAGCCCCAGCATTTT. The V gene is TRBV28, the J gene TRBJ1-5, with 7 nucleotides matching TRBD1. Germline lookup yields CDR1 MDHEN and CDR2 SYDVKM. With V trimmed by 2 bases and J by 0 bases, 10 bases remained unmatched. The CDR3 is 18 amino acids.

The chain combines TRBV7-9 with TRBJ2-4; a weak D match, TRBD2 (7 bases). This CDR3 region has 17 residues. Trimming removed 6 bases at V and 0 bases at J, with 18 bases between. Germline assignment: CDR1 SEHNR and CDR2 FQNEAQ (reference sequence). CDR3 in DNA: TGTGCCAGCAGAGGGGGGGGCCCCCTCGAAGCCAAAAACATTCAGTACTTC. This sequence encodes CASRGGGPLEAKNIQYF.

This clonotype was recorded many times. The chain employs TRBV11-2 and TRBJ2-1; 9 bases are a match to TRBD2. Germline CDR1 SGHAT, CDR2 FQNNGV. J was trimmed by 2 bases and V by 5 bases; bases with no gene match: 13. The CDR3 has 18 residues. Written as DNA, the CDR3 is TGTGCCAGCAGCCATAGGAAAGCTAGCGGGGACCCCTACAATGAGCAGTTCTTC. Residues: CASSHRKASGDPYNEQFF.

This clonotype was detected many times. The CDR3 DNA sequence: TGTGCCAGCAGCTTAGTATCTGGACTGGGATTGAGCGAGCAGTACTTC. Its protein product is CASSLVSGLGLSEQYF. V is TRBV13 and J is TRBJ2-7, with D possibly TRBD2 on 5 matching bases. The CDR3 has 16 amino acids. CDR1 PRHDT and CDR2 FYEKMQ come from the germline V gene (reference sequence). The ends were cut back, 1 base at V and 6 bases at J, with 19 bases in the middle.

The sample holds many counts of this clonotype. CDR3 residues: CASSVVDNYGYTF. The CDR3 DNA is TGTGCCAGCAGCGTAGTTGACAACTATGGCTACACCTTC. V gene TRBV9 combines with J gene TRBJ1-2; the D is unclear. The CDR3 has 13 residues. Trimming removed 0 bases at V and 2 bases at J, with 5 bases between. Germline CDR1 reads SGDLS; CDR2 reads YYNGEE.

This clonotype was counted ten times or more. V gene TRBV19 combines with J gene TRBJ2-7; no reliable D call. Germline CDR1 is LNHDA and CDR2 is SQIVND (reference sequence). This CDR3 region has 15 residues. V lost 2 bases, J lost 2 bases, and 13 bases lay in between. CDR3 residues: CASSIPMAPTYEQYF. The DNA of the CDR3 is TGTGCCAGTAGTATACCGATGGCCCCGACCTACGAGCAGTACTTC. The full variable domain, completed using reference TRBV19 and TRBJ2-7, is DGGITQSPKYLFRKEGQNVTLSCEQNLNHDAMYWYRQDPGQGLRLIYYSQIVNDFQKGDIAEGYSVSREKKESFPLTVTSAQKNPTAFYLCASSIPMAPTYEQYFGPGTRLTVT.

This clonotype showed up many times. The chain uses TRBV11-2 and TRBJ1-4; D gene ambiguous. There are 15 residues in the CDR3. The germline gives CDR1 SGHAT, CDR2 FQNNGV. Trimming stripped 2 bases from V and 0 bases from J, with 7 bases between. The DNA of the CDR3 is TGTGCCAGCAGCTTAAGACCGACAACTAATGAAAAACTGTTTTTT. Translating it yields CASSLRPTTNEKLFF.

The chain employs TRBV19 and TRBJ1-5; 8 nucleotides match TRBD1. This CDR3 spans 15 amino acids. The trim removed 7 bases at V and 3 bases at J, leaving 8 bases unmatched. Germline CDR1 reads LNHDA; CDR2 reads SQIVND (reference sequence). The DNA of the CDR3 is TGTGCCAGTACATTGACAGGGGCGTCCAATCAGCCCCAGCATTTT. Translated, it gives CASTLTGASNQPQHF.

This clonotype was seen a few times. The V and J genes are TRBV18 and TRBJ1-2; D perhaps matches TRBD1 (6 bases). The CDR3 length is 16 residues. The germline V gene has CDR1 KGHSH and CDR2 LQKENI. V lost 3 bases and J 4 bases, leaving 18 bases between the germline ends. The CDR3 sequence: CASSPIRTDSGYGYTF. The CDR3 DNA follows: TGTGCCAGCTCACCGATACGGACGGACAGCGGCTATGGCTACACCTTC.

Worth noting for this clonotype: This could be a read error, since a much larger clone is one nucleotide away. V gene TRBV4-1 combines with J gene TRBJ2-5; D may be TRBD2 (5 bases). The CDR3 contains 14 residues. The V gene's germline CDR1 is MGHRA and CDR2 YSYEKL. The CDR3 DNA follows: TGCGCCAGCAGCCAAGGAGCCGGGATACAGACCCAGTGCTTC. This codes for CASSQGAGIQTQCF.

The genes are TRBV12-3 or TRBV12-4 and TRBJ1-4; maybe TRBD1 (5 bases). V lost 6 bases and J 4 bases, leaving 18 bases between the germline ends. The CDR3 extends over 16 amino acids. DNA of the CDR3: TGTGCCAGCAGCACCTGGTTCGGGGGAGGTAATGAAAAACTGTTTTTT. This gives the protein CASSTWFGGGNEKLFF.